What follows is one T cell receptor (beta chain) and its context. Antigen specificity is unknown. CDR3 length: 16 residues. The PCR had 60 Vbeta and 13 Jbeta primers. Authors' methods: A later analysis counted 65 million to 80 million unique TCR beta chains, some 12 million shared. Generated by immunoSEQ multiplex PCR, the TCRdb table keeps only in-frame clones and is missing some. Clone size and the V and J calls come from that table; the DNA yielded D and trimming. Counted here are around 150,000 clones, about 79% occurring once; the ten biggest clones make up around 4.1%. The data originate from a study of cytomegalovirus exposure and HLA in healthy donors. Overall study results and limits: The authors listed some 150 TCR beta chains as cytomegalovirus-associated. Among TCR sequences, most were rare, though some public TCRs appeared in many donors. Analyses of presence/absence relied on an assumption of roughly uniform sequencing depth across donors.

The chain couples TRBV21-1 to TRBJ2-3; the table's D call, TRBD2, has no DNA check behind it. TRBV21-1 corresponds to a pseudogene. The receptor's source is a man aged 35 to 55 in good health and CMV-seropositive. Sample: PBMCs. The CDR3 protein is CASSGPGTSGTDTQYF. As DNA, the CDR3 is TGTGCCAGCAGCGGACCCGGGACTAGCGGCACAGATACGCAGTATTTT.